The 28 T cell receptor beta chains presented below share a single source sample, sequenced in a study of T cell responses to AZD1222 COVID-19 vaccine. TCRdb's copy holds only in-frame clones and misses some; the assay was immunoSEQ multiplex PCR. The sample has some 95,000 clones, roughly nine tenths seen once. Source: peripheral blood, taken on day 0 of AZD1222 vaccination. Source of these receptors: an adult in good health.

The chain links TRBV3-1 (or the pseudogene TRBV3-2) to TRBJ2-6; perhaps TRBD1 as D (6 bases). Between the trimmed V and J ends, which lost 8 bases and 1 base, there was a span of 15 bases. This CDR3 has 16 amino acids. Germline V gene data show CDR1 as LGHDT and CDR2 as YNNKEL (reference sequence). The CDR3: CASGRDIVSGANVLTF. Here the CDR3 DNA reads TGTGCCAGCGGACGGGACATCGTATCTGGGGCCAACGTCCTGACTTTC.

The rearrangement links TRBV19 to TRBJ2-3; TRBD2 agrees at 9 bases. Germline CDR1 reads LNHDA; CDR2 reads SQIVND (reference sequence). J gave up 3 bases and V 2 bases, and 3 bases lay outside the gene matches. The CDR3 sequence is 15 residues long. The CDR3, as DNA: TGTGCCAGTAGTATACGCCTAGCGGGGACAGATACGCAGTATTTT. It encodes CASSIRLAGTDTQYF.

The genes are TRBV29-1 and TRBJ1-1; D is possibly TRBD1 (6 bases). Germline V gene data show CDR1 as SQVTM and CDR2 as ANQGSEA. The CDR3 consists of 12 residues. V was cut by 7 bases and J by 2 bases, with 11 bases left in between. CDR3 sequence (DNA): TGCAGCGGGAAGACAGGAAACACTGAAGCTTTCTTT. Translation gives CSGKTGNTEAFF.

The chain couples TRBV10-2 to TRBJ1-2, with 10 bases aligning to TRBD1. This CDR3 region has 13 residues. With 6 bases clipped from V and 6 bases from J, the junction kept 4 bases outside the gene matches. CDR1 and CDR2 from the germline V gene are WSHSY and SAAADI. The CDR3 is CASRTGTGDGYTF. CDR3 coding DNA: TGCGCCAGCAGGACCGGGACAGGGGATGGCTACACCTTC.

J is TRBJ2-3 and V is TRBV19, with 9 nucleotides matching TRBD2. CDR1 and CDR2 from the germline V gene are LNHDA and SQIVND (reference sequence). The trim removed 5 bases at V and 5 bases at J, leaving 11 bases unmatched. The CDR3 length is 16 residues. Written as DNA, the CDR3 is TGTGCCAGTAGTGACGCCGCGGGGGGGCCCAAAGATACGCAGTATTTT. Encoded protein: CASSDAAGGPKDTQYF.

The chain is built from TRBV11-2 and TRBJ1-4; D is ambiguous. This CDR3 region has 14 residues. V was cut by 2 bases and J by 7 bases, with 11 bases left in between. Germline V gene lookup returns CDR1 SGHAT and CDR2 FQNNGV. The DNA for the CDR3 is TGTGCCAGCAGCTTAACCGGGTTCTCTGAAAAACTGTTTTTT. Translation gives CASSLTGFSEKLFF.

The V gene is TRBV4-3, the J gene TRBJ1-5; 7 nucleotides align to TRBD1. Germline V gives CDR1 LGHNA, CDR2 YSLEER. This CDR3 comprises 15 residues. The V and J ends lost 1 base and 3 bases, in that order; junction bases with no gene match: 3. CDR3 residues: CASSQGTGFNQPQHF. CDR3 nucleotides: TGCGCCAGCAGCCAAGGGACAGGCTTCAATCAGCCCCAGCATTTT.

The chain couples TRBV2 to TRBJ1-2; D is uncertain. The ends were cut back, 9 bases at V and 4 bases at J, with 18 bases in the middle. CDR1 is SNHLY, CDR2 FYNNEI, per germline. CDR3 length: 14 residues. CDR3 coding DNA: TGTGCCAGATTAAATAGGGAGGGTGCCTATGGCTACACCTTC. Protein product: CARLNREGAYGYTF.

The chain combines TRBV6-6 with TRBJ2-7; D gene uncertain. The V and J ends lost 2 bases and 0 bases respectively, with 11 bases between them. This CDR3 is built from 15 residues. Germline-derived CDR1 and CDR2 are MNHNY and SVGAGI (reference sequence). Written as DNA, the CDR3 is TGTGCCAGCAGTTACGAGGACGGTAGCTCCTACGAGCAGTACTTC. Translated, it gives CASSYEDGSSYEQYF.

The genes are TRBV5-1 and TRBJ2-1; 14 positions match TRBD2. The V gene end was trimmed by 0 bases and the J gene end by 10 bases; junction bases not matched to a gene: 9. This CDR3 comprises 17 residues. The germline V gene encodes CDR1 SGHRS and CDR2 YFSETQ. Here the CDR3 reads CASSLVGTSGGQWEQFF. Written as DNA, the CDR3 is TGCGCCAGCAGCTTGGTTGGGACTAGCGGGGGCCAATGGGAGCAGTTCTTC. The variable domain in full, completed from reference TRBV5-1 and TRBJ2-1, reads KAGVTQTPRYLIKTRGQQVTLSCSPISGHRSVSWYQQTPGQGLQFLFEYFSETQRNKGNFPGRFSGRQFSNSRSEMNVSTLELGDSALYLCASSLVGTSGGQWEQFFGPGTRLTVL.

The chain uses TRBV7-2 and TRBJ2-7; 10 bases are shared with TRBD2. Germline V gene data show CDR1 as SGHTA and CDR2 as FQGNSA. This CDR3 contains 15 residues. J was trimmed by 5 bases and V by 5 bases; bases with no gene match: 9. Here the CDR3 DNA reads TGTGCCAGCAGCGTTAGAAGCGGGGGGGACAACGAGCAGTACTTC. Its protein product is CASSVRSGGDNEQYF.

The gene calls are TRBV3-1 (or the pseudogene TRBV3-2) and TRBJ1-6, with 7 bases identical to TRBD1. The CDR3 covers 18 residues. Trimming cost V 1 base and J 4 bases; bases outside gene matches: 10. Germline CDR1 reads LGHDT; CDR2 reads YNNKEL (reference sequence). The CDR3 DNA reads as TGTGCCAGCAGCCAAGTAGGGGGCAGGAAAGGGTATAATTCACCCCTCCACTTT. Translating gives CASSQVGGRKGYNSPLHF.

J is TRBJ1-2 and V is TRBV21-1. TRBV21-1 is described as a pseudogene. This CDR3 comprises 14 residues. The CDR3 reads CASSRMEHMGGYTF. The CDR3 bases are TGTGCCAGCAGCAGGATGGAGCACATGGGCGGCTACACCTTC.

V usage is TRBV4-1 and J usage is TRBJ1-2, with 10 nucleotides matching TRBD1. The germline gives CDR1 MGHRA, CDR2 YSYEKL. This CDR3 is 20 amino acids long. J was trimmed by 0 bases and V by 0 bases; bases with no gene match: 13. CDR3 loop: CASSQDVDRGWFGSNYGYTF. CDR3 in DNA: TGCGCCAGCAGCCAAGATGTGGACAGGGGGTGGTTCGGCTCTAACTATGGCTACACCTTC.

The chain couples TRBV19 to TRBJ1-2; TRBD1 is a possible D gene (6 bases). The CDR3 sequence is 14 residues long. Germline loops: CDR1 LNHDA, CDR2 SQIVND (reference sequence). Trimming took off 5 bases at V and 2 bases at J, with 12 bases between the two ends. CDR3 in DNA: TGTGCCAGTAGTTCCCGGACAGCCAACTATGGCTACACCTTC. This sequence encodes CASSSRTANYGYTF.

V usage is TRBV6-5 and J usage is TRBJ1-3; a weak D match, TRBD1 (5 bases). Germline-derived CDR1 and CDR2 are MNHEY and SVGAGI. The V end was cut by 8 bases, the J end by 0 bases, with 11 bases between. This CDR3 has 14 amino acids. CDR3 nucleotides: TGTGCCAGCGGGGCCCAGATCTCTGGAAACACCATATATTTT. As protein: CASGAQISGNTIYF.

This rearrangement joins TRBV7-9 to TRBJ2-3; TRBD2 matches at 8 bases. Germline lookup yields CDR1 SEHNR and CDR2 FQNEAQ (reference sequence). Trimming at V came to 4 bases and at J to 0 bases, leaving 6 bases not matched to a gene. This CDR3 comprises 16 residues. The CDR3 is CASSSGGTSSTDTQYF. CDR3 bases: TGTGCCAGCAGCTCGGGGGGGACCTCCAGCACAGATACGCAGTATTTT.

The J gene is TRBJ1-5, the V gene TRBV18; TRBD1 aligns across 9 bases. Germline assignment: CDR1 KGHSH and CDR2 LQKENI. Germline trimming cut 8 bases from V and 11 bases from J; bases unmatched to any gene: 16. This CDR3 contains 15 residues. The CDR3 region has the DNA TGTGCCAGCACAAGCGAAGGGACAGGGAGTTCAGCCCAGCATTTT. This codes for CASTSEGTGSSAQHF.

V usage is TRBV18 and J usage is TRBJ1-5, with no clear D. The germline V gene has CDR1 KGHSH and CDR2 LQKENI. V dropped 3 bases and J dropped 5 bases, with 8 bases sitting between them. The CDR3 is 13 amino acids. The CDR3 DNA reads TGTGCCAGCTCACCCGGGAGGGATCAGCCCCAGCATTTT. Its translation: CASSPGRDQPQHF.

The chain recombines TRBV7-9 with TRBJ2-1, with D perhaps TRBD2 (6 bases). Germline-derived CDR1 and CDR2 are SEHNR and FQNEAQ (reference sequence). CDR3 length: 13 residues. The germline V and J ends were trimmed by 11 bases and 4 bases, with 15 bases remaining between them. The CDR3 DNA follows: TGTGCCGGCCAGTCTAGCGTTTACAATGAGCAGTTCTTC. This gives the protein CAGQSSVYNEQFF.

This clone occurred once. J is TRBJ1-2 and V is TRBV5-3; tentatively, D is TRBD1 (5 bases). TRBV5-3 is recorded as an ORF, its role being uncertain. Deletions cut 0 bases from V and 2 bases from J, with 5 bases between. This CDR3 comprises 13 residues. Here the CDR3 DNA reads TGTGCCAGAAGCTTGGACAGGAACTATGGCTACACCTTC. It specifies CARSLDRNYGYTF.

Concerning this clone itself: An end of the junction does not agree with germline; a read error may underlie this. The chain carries TRBV2 and TRBJ1-1; D is unresolved. CDR1 and CDR2 (germline): SNHLY, FYNNEI. CDR3 size: 14 residues. CDR3 sequence (DNA): TGTGCCAGCAGTGAAAGGAGTCAGAACGCTGAAGCTTTCTTT. It codes for CASSERSQNAEAFF.

The chain uses TRBV2 and TRBJ2-3; TRBD2 matches at 7 bases. CDR3 length: 14 residues. V shed 3 bases and J 4 bases; nucleotides not matched to a gene: 4. Germline V lookup: CDR1 SNHLY, CDR2 FYNNEI. The CDR3: CASSEALAADTQYF. The CDR3 DNA reads as TGTGCCAGCAGTGAGGCTCTAGCGGCAGATACGCAGTATTTT.

The chain is built from TRBV6-1 and TRBJ1-6, with D perhaps TRBD1 (5 bases). This CDR3 is 13 amino acids long. Trimming stripped 3 bases from V and 10 bases from J, with 10 bases between. Germline V gene data show CDR1 as MNHNS and CDR2 as SASEGT. CDR3 coding DNA: TGTGCCAGCAGTGAGACAGTAAAATCACCCCTCCACTTT. It codes for CASSETVKSPLHF.

This chain joins TRBV14 and TRBJ2-7; D may match TRBD1 or TRBD2 (5 bases each). Germline assignment: CDR1 SGHDN and CDR2 FVKESK. Trimming removed 4 bases at V and 2 bases at J, with 18 bases between. The CDR3 covers 16 residues. CDR3 sequence (DNA): TGTGCCAGCAGCCGAAGGTTGAGGGGTGCAACCTACGAGCAGTACTTC. It encodes CASSRRLRGATYEQYF. Full variable domain (outside the CDR3, taken from reference TRBV14 and TRBJ2-7): EAGVTQFPSHSVIEKGQTVTLRCDPISGHDNLYWYRRVMGKEIKFLLHFVKESKQDESGMPNNRFLAERTGGTYSTLKVQPAELEDSGVYFCASSRRLRGATYEQYFGPGTRLTVT.

CDR3 loop: CASSRQAYEQYF. CDR3 DNA: TGTGCCAGCAGCCGACAGGCCTACGAGCAGTACTTC. The chain employs TRBV5-8 and TRBJ2-7, with D maybe TRBD1 (6 bases). The V end was cut by 4 bases, the J end by 2 bases, with 7 bases between. CDR1 and CDR2 from the germline V gene are SGHTS and YDEGEE. The CDR3 length is 12 residues. Together with reference TRBV5-8 and TRBJ2-7, the CDR3 gives the full variable domain: EAGVTQSPTHLIKTRGQQATLRCSPISGHTSVYWYQQALGLGLQFLLWYDEGEERNRGNFPPRFSGRQFPNYSSELNVNALELEDSALYLCASSRQAYEQYFGPGTRLTVT.

The chain has TRBV24-1 and TRBJ1-2, with 7 bases matching TRBD1. Germline-derived CDR1 and CDR2 are KGHDR and SFDVKD. This CDR3 has 13 residues. Trimming cost V 3 bases and J 6 bases; bases outside gene matches: 3. CDR3 coding DNA: TGTGCCACCAGTGATCCCGGGACAGATGGCTACACCTTC. This gives the protein CATSDPGTDGYTF.

The DNA for the CDR3 is TGTGCCAGCAGCTTAAACTACAATGAGCAGTTCTTC. This codes for CASSLNYNEQFF. The genes are TRBV7-2 and TRBJ2-1; D ambiguous. The CDR3 consists of 12 residues. Germline V gene sequence: CDR1 SGHTA, CDR2 FQGNSA. Trimming shortened V by 2 bases and J by 3 bases, and 2 bases separated the two germline ends.